The rows below give T cell receptor beta chains drawn from one sample of a study of chemoradiotherapy in HPV16-positive cancers. TCRdb keeps only in-frame clones here, not all; method: immunoSEQ multiplex PCR. The repertoire includes about 25,000 clones, roughly 95% of them detected once, and 2.5% to 3% sits in the top ten. Specimen collection occurred from a patient who underwent chemoradiotherapy. These TCRs come from a human donor with HPV-associated anogenital cancer. Each CDR3 is given with its conserved first and last residue. A D gene is named only where the DNA matches it firmly. The size field is filled for only some rows; it gives once, few, many or a size class.

V	size	D	J	CDR3	DNA
TRBV7-2	-	TRBD1	TRBJ1-2	CASTRGQGYGYTF	TGTGCCAGCACCCGGGGACAGGGGTATGGCTACACCTTC
TRBV28	-	-	TRBJ1-5	CASSLVRVGNQPQHF	TGTGCCAGCAGTTTGGTCAGGGTTGGCAATCAGCCCCAGCATTTT
TRBV11-2	-	TRBD2	TRBJ2-7	CASSFPSGSWEQYF	TGTGCCAGCAGCTTCCCTAGCGGGAGTTGGGAGCAGTACTTC
TRBV9	-	-	TRBJ1-1	CASSVAQGTEAFF	TGTGCCAGCAGCGTAGCACAGGGCACTGAAGCTTTCTTT
TRBV19	-	TRBD2	TRBJ2-7	CASSRRSGASYEQYF	TGTGCCAGTAGTAGACGGAGCGGGGCTTCCTACGAGCAGTACTTC
TRBV11-2	-	-	TRBJ2-2	CASKIRAVGGELFF	TGTGCCAGCAAAATCCGGGCCGTTGGCGGGGAGCTGTTTTTT
TRBV2	-	-	TRBJ2-4	CASRFTVSEGNIQYF	TGTGCCAGCCGATTTACAGTCTCCGAAGGGAACATTCAGTACTTC
TRBV7-2	-	-	TRBJ1-5	CASSINGGPDNQPQHF	TGTGCCAGCAGCATAAACGGGGGGCCGGACAATCAGCCCCAGCATTTT
TRBV15	-	-	TRBJ2-1	CATRVGYNNEQFF	TGTGCCACCAGAGTTGGCTACAACAATGAGCAGTTCTTC
TRBV6-5	-	TRBD1	TRBJ2-1	CASSYRTGGGEQFF	TGTGCCAGCAGTTATCGGACAGGGGGAGGGGAGCAGTTCTTC
TRBV5-4	-	TRBD2	TRBJ2-3	CASSAGLAGATDTQYF	TGTGCCAGCAGCGCCGGACTAGCGGGGGCCACAGATACGCAGTATTTT
TRBV7-8	once	-	TRBJ1-2	CASSPERSYYGYTF	TGTGCCAGCAGCCCCGAGCGATCGTACTATGGCTACACCTTC
TRBV11-2	-	TRBD1	TRBJ2-1	CASSLGTGGNEQFF	TGTGCCAGCAGCTTGGGGACAGGGGGCAATGAGCAGTTCTTC
TRBV2	-	-	TRBJ1-6	CASSVNGESLNSPLHF	TGTGCCAGCAGCGTAAACGGGGAAAGTCTTAATTCACCCCTCCACTTT
TRBV18	-	-	TRBJ1-1	CASSPLAVNTEAFF	TGTGCCAGCTCACCACTGGCGGTGAACACTGAAGCTTTCTTT
TRBV5-1	once	-	TRBJ2-1	CASSLGNGRGYNEQFF	TGCGCCAGCAGCTTGGGGAACGGGAGAGGGTACAATGAGCAGTTCTTC
TRBV5-4	-	TRBD1	TRBJ1-3	CASSFQGANGNTIYF	TGTGCCAGCAGCTTCCAGGGGGCTAACGGAAACACCATATATTTT
TRBV30	-	-	TRBJ2-3	CAWSVFRRGTDTQYF	TGTGCCTGGAGTGTATTTCGTCGGGGCACAGATACGCAGTATTTT
TRBV19	-	TRBD1	TRBJ1-1	CASSSPDRVNTEAFF	TGTGCCAGTAGTAGCCCCGACAGGGTGAACACTGAAGCTTTCTTT
TRBV11-2	few	-	TRBJ1-5	CASSSDGRMPQHF	TGTGCCAGCAGCTCGGACGGGCGAATGCCCCAGCATTTT
TRBV5-1	-	-	TRBJ1-1	CASSLGPGNTEAFF	TGCGCCAGCAGCTTGGGACCGGGGAACACTGAAGCTTTCTTT
TRBV28	-	TRBD2	TRBJ2-2	CASSFKGGGALDGELFF	TGTGCCAGCAGTTTTAAGGGCGGGGGGGCCCTGGACGGGGAGCTGTTTTTT
TRBV6-6	-	TRBD1	TRBJ2-7	CASSPGQATYEQYF	TGTGCCAGCAGCCCGGGACAGGCCACCTACGAGCAGTACTTC
TRBV14	-	-	TRBJ1-2	CASSQDRGYGYTF	TGTGCCAGCAGCCAAGACAGGGGCTATGGCTACACCTTC
TRBV19	-	-	TRBJ1-2	CASSMRGDGYTF	TGTGCCAGTAGTATGCGGGGGGATGGCTACACCTTC
TRBV5-4	-	TRBD2	TRBJ2-7	CASREGLGNYEQYF	TGTGCCAGCAGGGAGGGACTAGGTAACTACGAGCAGTACTTC
TRBV11-2	few	-	TRBJ1-1	CASSLYREYEAFF	TGTGCCAGCAGCTTATACCGAGAATATGAAGCTTTCTTT
TRBV5-1	-	-	TRBJ1-2	CASSSGSTNYGYTF	TGCGCCAGCAGCTCCGGCAGCACCAACTATGGCTACACCTTC
TRBV5-1	-	-	TRBJ1-1	CASSFTAGNTEAFF	TGCGCCAGCAGCTTTACCGCAGGGAACACTGAAGCTTTCTTT
TRBV7-9	-	-	TRBJ2-1	CASSLYEQFF	TGTGCCAGCAGCTTATATGAGCAGTTCTTC
TRBV7-2	-	TRBD1	TRBJ1-4	CASSSLGQREKLFF	TGTGCCAGCAGCTCCCTGGGACAGCGGGAAAAACTGTTTTTT
TRBV7-3	-	TRBD2	TRBJ2-5	CASSSGGGKGETQYF	TGTGCCAGCAGCTCCGGCGGGGGGAAAGGGGAGACCCAGTACTTC
TRBV28	once	-	TRBJ1-5	CASSALGGQSNQPQHF	TGTGCCAGCAGCGCCTTGGGGGGACAAAGCAATCAGCCCCAGCATTTT
TRBV18	-	-	TRBJ2-7	CASSPGGSAYEQYF	TGTGCCAGCTCACCCGGAGGGTCGGCTTACGAGCAGTACTTC
TRBV6-5	-	TRBD2	TRBJ2-2	CASRRTSGSRGELFF	TGTGCCAGCAGGCGGACTAGCGGGAGCCGTGGGGAGCTGTTTTTT
TRBV19	-	-	TRBJ1-5	CATGLGGNQPQHF	TGTGCCACCGGACTGGGGGGCAATCAGCCCCAGCATTTT
TRBV19	-	-	TRBJ2-3	CASSRSQSTDTQYF	TGTGCCAGTAGCAGGAGCCAAAGCACAGATACGCAGTATTTT
TRBV29-1	-	-	TRBJ1-1	CSVVSGNTEAFF	TGCAGCGTTGTCTCCGGGAACACTGAAGCTTTCTTT
TRBV2	-	TRBD1	TRBJ1-1	CASSEMGQVNTEAFF	TGTGCCAGCAGTGAAATGGGACAGGTAAACACTGAAGCTTTCTTT
TRBV6-5	-	TRBD1	TRBJ2-5	CASRTGGVLGTQYF	TGTGCCAGCAGGACAGGGGGCGTGTTAGGGACCCAGTACTTC
TRBV27	once	TRBD1	TRBJ1-1	CASSMTGVGAFF	TGTGCCAGCAGTATGACAGGGGTGGGGGCTTTCTTT
TRBV2	once	-	TRBJ2-2	CASSNGRTGELFF	TGTGCCAGCAGTAACGGGCGGACCGGGGAGCTGTTTTTT
TRBV10-2	-	-	TRBJ1-5	CASSLGLDQPQHF	TGCGCCAGCAGCCTAGGTCTAGATCAGCCCCAGCATTTT
TRBV5-1	-	TRBD1	TRBJ1-1	CASSLFQGGQTEAFF	TGCGCCAGCAGCTTATTTCAGGGGGGGCAAACTGAAGCTTTCTTT
TRBV11-2	-	TRBD1	TRBJ2-7	CASSSSEPGQGVHEQYF	TGTGCCAGCAGCTCGTCTGAACCGGGACAGGGGGTTCACGAGCAGTACTTC
TRBV4-1	-	TRBD1	TRBJ2-3	CASSQSGTGKDTQYF	TGCGCCAGCAGCCAATCAGGGACAGGGAAGGATACGCAGTATTTT
TRBV19	-	-	TRBJ2-7	CASSEGYEQYF	TGTGCCAGTAGTGAGGGCTACGAGCAGTACTTC
TRBV14	-	TRBD2	TRBJ2-1	CASRPLAGGYSEQFF	TGTGCCAGCAGGCCACTAGCGGGAGGGTACAGTGAGCAGTTCTTC
TRBV28	-	TRBD2	TRBJ2-6	CASKPPRAGDANSGANVLTF	TGTGCCAGCAAACCCCCCCGGGCGGGAGACGCAAACTCTGGGGCCAACGTCCTGACTTTC